This TCR beta chain was identified during a study of CD8+CD57+ T cells in acquired aplastic anemia (dated by TCRdb to the late 2010s). Concerning the study at large: Extracted DNA from sorted CD4+ and CD8+ cells averaged 3.2 ug, ranging from about 0.18 to 27.4 ug.

Overall results and qualifications from the work: Between patients and healthy controls, no significant difference in CD8+ Simpson's diversity was found (P=0.060). Roughly 30 CD8+ CDR3 sequences were found to be shared between patients and controls, but these sequences appeared to be highly expressed in patients and within the immunodominant clones of the patients.

Taken from the germline V gene (reference sequence), the CDR1 and CDR2 loops are DFQATT and SNEGSKA. Clipping removes 0 bases from V and 10 bases from J, with 5 as the unmatched junction base count. The CDR3 has 15 amino acids, counting both end residues. The CDR3 DNA has 45 bases and is translated from base 1. About this clonotype itself: Its antigen remains undetermined. This is likely a read error, given that the CDR3 carries no conserved phenylalanine or tryptophan at its end.

The study deep-sequenced TCR repertoires of sorted CD4+ and CD8+ blood T cells from severe aplastic anemia patients and healthy subjects. Ficoll-Paque density gradient centrifugation was used to isolate peripheral blood mononuclear cells. Before DNA extraction, CD4+ and CD8+ T cells were sorted with FACS or magnetic beads. TCR beta VDJ combination and CDR3 sequence profiling used genomic DNA as the template. TCR repertoire sequencing was run on an Illumina HiSeq 2000. As for the original processing: Repertoire assessment relied on Simpson's diversity index, CDR3 size and DJ length profiles, and TRBV/TRBJ rearrangement plots. The most abundant DNA sequence in the deep sequencing data was taken as the immunodominant clone. CDR3 amino acid sequences were screened for sharing across subjects and were compared with published repertoires and the VDJdb database. TCRdb ran its own pipeline on the public reads, namely fastp trimming at Q25 and MiXCR clone calling, and kept in-frame beta chains. CDR3 protein duplicates are merged, each entry listing the most common genes and DNA. TCRdb assigned the V and J calls; the authors' analysis was not used. The sample has hundreds of thousands of distinct CDR3 sequences on record, around 60% of them singletons. The ten largest clones take up 6.5% to 10% of the sample.

The receptor was derived from a human donor with severe aplastic anemia or a healthy control (not recorded which). This sequence uses TRBV20-1 and TRBJ1-6; a stretch of 11 junction bases matches TRBD1. Source material: sorted CD4+, CD8+, or CD8+CD57+ T cells (not recorded which) from PBMCs. The CDR3 protein is CSARDRGQGVSPLHL. The nucleotides are TGCAGTGCTAGAGATAGGGGACAGGGGGTCTCACCCCTCCACCTT.